One sample yielded the 13 T cell receptor beta chains listed below, sequenced in a study of shared clonotypes between healthy human individuals. Naive-designated CD8 cells lacked CD45RO, were positively enriched for CCR7, and omitted terminally differentiated effector memory CD45RA+ cells. Here immunoSEQ multiplex PCR was the method, and the copy in TCRdb shows in-frame clones only, minus some. The sample lists about 590,000 clones, roughly 95% occurring once. The material sequenced was naive CD8+ T cells sorted from blood. Source of these receptors: a woman in her twenties or thirties in good health.

The rearrangement links TRBV13 to TRBJ2-1; TRBD1 aligns across 8 bases. Germline V CDR1 and CDR2: PRHDT, FYEKMQ (reference sequence). Trimming at V came to 5 bases and at J to 7 bases, leaving 4 bases not matched to a gene. The CDR3 spans 13 residues. The CDR3 nucleotides read TGTGCCAGCAGCCGGGGACAGGCGAATGAGCAGTTCTTC. Amino acid sequence: CASSRGQANEQFF.

The chain recombines TRBV4-1 with TRBJ2-7; 9 nucleotides agree with TRBD2. V lost 5 bases and J lost 0; bases outside the gene matches: 14. Germline lookup yields CDR1 MGHRA and CDR2 YSYEKL. The CDR3 is 18 amino acids. CDR3: CASSFRGASGTSSYEQYF. The CDR3 DNA reads TGCGCCAGCAGCTTCAGGGGGGCTAGCGGGACGAGCTCCTACGAGCAGTACTTC.

The CDR3 DNA sequence: TGTGCCTGGAGTTATCTAGACACCAGCTCTGGAAACACCATATATTTT. Translated, it gives CAWSYLDTSSGNTIYF. The chain carries TRBV30 and TRBJ1-3, with D hard to call. V dropped 2 bases and J dropped 0 bases, with 14 bases sitting between them. This CDR3 is built from 16 residues. Germline V gene data show CDR1 as GTSNPN and CDR2 as SVGIG (reference sequence). Full variable domain (missing parts from reference TRBV30 and TRBJ1-3): SQTIHQWPATLVQPVGSPLSLECTVEGTSNPNLYWYRQAAGRGLQLLFYSVGIGQISSEVPQNLSASRPQDRQFILSSKKLLLSDSGFYLCAWSYLDTSSGNTIYFGEGSWLTVV.

On this clone itself: The same CDR3 can be traced to other DNA sequences in this sample. The chain couples TRBV27 to TRBJ2-7; D is undetermined. The CDR3 has 13 residues. In germline, CDR1 is MNHEY, CDR2 SMNVEV (reference sequence). V gave up 3 bases and J gave up 2 bases, with 8 bases separating them. The CDR3 protein is CASSLGATYEQYF. As DNA, the CDR3 is TGTGCCAGCAGTTTGGGCGCCACCTACGAGCAGTACTTC.

V is TRBV7-9 and J is TRBJ2-3; D might be TRBD1 or TRBD2, each matching 5 bases. CDR1 and CDR2 (germline): SEHNR, FQNEAQ (reference sequence). Trimming removed 1 base from V and 5 bases from J, with 16 bases in between. The CDR3 is 16 amino acids. CDR3: CASSLVRGPLLDTQYF. In DNA, the CDR3 is TGTGCCAGCAGCTTAGTGAGGGGCCCACTGCTAGATACGCAGTATTTT.

The rearrangement links TRBV19 to TRBJ2-7; 7 bases line up with TRBD1. The CDR3 sequence is 14 residues long. Germline lookup yields CDR1 LNHDA and CDR2 SQIVND (reference sequence). Germline trimming cut 6 bases from V and 4 bases from J; bases unmatched to any gene: 9. CDR3 sequence reads: CASSLRDRAYEQYF. CDR3 nucleotides: TGTGCCAGTAGCCTCCGGGACAGAGCTTACGAGCAGTACTTC.

The chain is built from TRBV27 and TRBJ2-5; TRBD2 matches at 8 bases. Near its end, the DNA agrees better with TRBJ2-7, so the J call may be wrong. This CDR3 region has 14 residues. CDR1 is MNHEY, CDR2 SMNVEV, per germline (reference sequence). As DNA, the CDR3 is TGTGCCAGCAGTGCAGGGGCGGGAGGCTACGAGCAGTACTTC. Translated, it gives CASSAGAGGYEQYF.

The rearrangement joins TRBV28 to TRBJ2-1, with a weak D call TRBD1 (6 bases). V was cut by 2 bases and J by 8 bases, with 13 bases left in between. Germline loops: CDR1 MDHEN, CDR2 SYDVKM. The CDR3 contains 14 residues. The CDR3 bases are TGTGCCAGCAGTTTACCTACAGGGAAGGATGAGCAGTTCTTC. Amino acid sequence: CASSLPTGKDEQFF.

This clone appeared once. This rearrangement joins TRBV14 to TRBJ2-7, with D possibly being TRBD1 (5 bases). The V and J ends lost 0 bases and 7 bases respectively, with 13 bases between them. The CDR3 covers 14 residues. The germline V gene has CDR1 SGHDN and CDR2 FVKESK. The CDR3 loop is CASSQDLRAWEQYF. The CDR3 DNA reads TGTGCCAGCAGCCAAGATCTCAGGGCGTGGGAGCAGTACTTC.

This chain uses TRBV5-1 with TRBJ2-7; D not resolved. The CDR3 sequence is 18 residues long. V was trimmed by 2 bases and J by 6 bases, leaving 27 bases between them. Germline CDR1 reads SGHRS; CDR2 reads YFSETQ. CDR3 sequence: CASSFYPIDGYLQPEQYF. CDR3 in DNA: TGCGCCAGCAGCTTTTACCCCATCGACGGATACCTCCAGCCCGAGCAGTACTTC.

This chain connects TRBV28 to TRBJ2-3; tentative D call: TRBD2 (6 bases). V shed 8 bases and J shed 3 bases, with 15 bases lying between them. This CDR3 region has 14 residues. The germline V gene encodes CDR1 MDHEN and CDR2 SYDVKM. This chain's CDR3 is CASGGGIMTDTQYF. The CDR3 DNA follows: TGTGCCAGCGGAGGAGGGATTATGACAGATACGCAGTATTTT.

The J gene is TRBJ2-5, the V gene TRBV10-1; TRBD2 matches 11 bases. The CDR3 spans 16 residues. V lost 3 bases and J lost 4; bases outside the gene matches: 7. Per the germline V gene, CDR1 is WNHNN and CDR2 is SYGVQD (reference sequence). The CDR3: CASSDPTSGKGETQYF. The CDR3 nucleotides read TGCGCCAGCAGTGACCCGACTAGCGGGAAGGGAGAGACCCAGTACTTC.

This clone appeared a single time. The J gene is TRBJ1-1, the V gene TRBV5-1; D unresolved. Germline V gene sequence: CDR1 SGHRS, CDR2 YFSETQ. Deletions cut 2 bases from V and 0 bases from J, with 11 bases between. This CDR3 contains 15 residues. CDR3 sequence reads: CASSFTDGMNTEAFF. The CDR3, as DNA: TGCGCCAGCAGCTTCACAGACGGGATGAACACTGAAGCTTTCTTT.